Following are 29 T cell receptor beta chains from one sample sequenced in a study of T cell repertoires in cytomegalovirus infection. MiXCR, applied by TCRdb to the reads, yields one record per CDR3 protein. The sample shows 110,000 to 150,000 distinct CDR3 sequences, roughly a third of them seen only once. These receptors are not linked to any known antigen. Source: CD8+ T cells from cultured PBMCs, taken from culture after CMV antigen stimulation. These receptors all come from a human donor in good health (CMV status not recorded). Some clones in this sample may be carry-over from other donors' samples.

This clonotype was counted only a few times. The CDR3 region is CASSLLLAGGGNIQYF. The CDR3 bases are TGTGCCAGCAGTCTTCTTCTAGCGGGGGGTGGAAACATTCAGTACTTC. This chain links TRBV6-2 or TRBV6-3 with TRBJ2-4; 11 bases are a match to TRBD2. CDR3 size: 16 residues. The V gene's germline CDR1 is MNHEY and CDR2 SVGEGT. Trimming removed 5 bases from V and 6 bases from J; junction bases left unmatched: 9.

In its sample, this clonotype was seen many times. V is TRBV4-1 and J is TRBJ2-1, with D possibly matching TRBD2 (5 bases). The CDR3 is made up of 15 amino acids. Germline V gene sequence: CDR1 MGHRA, CDR2 YSYEKL. V shed 4 bases and J shed 3 bases, with 13 bases lying between them. For the CDR3, the DNA is TGCGCCAGCAGCCTAAGCACCGGGGACTACAATGAGCAGTTCTTC. As protein: CASSLSTGDYNEQFF.

This CDR3 reads CASSYTKQSPGRPRYGYTF. The CDR3 region has the DNA TGTGCCAGCAGTTACACGAAACAAAGCCCCGGGAGGCCCCGCTATGGCTACACCTTC. The chain combines TRBV6-6 with TRBJ1-2; D not certain. CDR1 and CDR2 from the germline V gene are MNHNY and SVGAGI (reference sequence). Trimming removed 2 bases from V and 4 bases from J, with 26 bases in between. The CDR3 is made up of 19 amino acids.

There are a few counts of this clonotype. This chain joins TRBV10-2 and TRBJ1-1; a weak D match, TRBD1 (5 bases). The CDR3 totals 15 residues. V was clipped by 5 bases and J by 2 bases, with 15 bases between them. Germline CDR1 and CDR2: WSHSY and SAAADI. The CDR3 here is CASSPLAGRNTEAFF. The CDR3 DNA follows: TGCGCCAGCAGTCCTTTAGCAGGGAGAAACACTGAAGCTTTCTTT.

The gene calls are TRBV7-9 and TRBJ2-7, with D perhaps TRBD2 (5 bases). The CDR3 length is 15 residues. Germline V CDR1 and CDR2: SEHNR, FQNEAQ (reference sequence). V shed 0 bases and J shed 5 bases, with 14 bases lying between them. The CDR3 DNA follows: TGTGCCAGCAGCTTAGCCCTAGGAGGCCCAAACGAGCAGTACTTC. The encoded protein is CASSLALGGPNEQYF.

This clonotype was observed at least ten times. V gene TRBV12-3 or TRBV12-4 combines with J gene TRBJ2-4, with 11 bases that match TRBD2. Losses at the gene ends were 9 bases for V and 6 bases for J; bases not matched to a gene: 7. This CDR3 comprises 14 residues. CDR3 DNA: TGTGCCAGTCAAATAGCGGGGGGGGTAAACATTCAGTACTTC. Protein sequence: CASQIAGGVNIQYF.

The chain combines TRBV15 with TRBJ2-3; TRBD2 matches 8 bases. The junction had 5 bases not matched to a gene; V was cut back by 6 bases and J by 0 bases. The length of the CDR3 is 15 residues. Germline CDR1 LNHNV, CDR2 YYDKDF (reference sequence). The CDR3 DNA reads TGTGCCACCAGACTTAGCGGGGACAGCACAGATACGCAGTATTTT. Residues: CATRLSGDSTDTQYF.

This clonotype was seen more than once but under ten times. This rearrangement joins TRBV6-1 to TRBJ1-2, with D possibly being TRBD1 (6 bases). V gave up 1 base and J gave up 4 bases, with 19 bases separating them. This CDR3 has 17 amino acids. CDR1 is MNHNS, CDR2 SASEGT, per germline. The CDR3 is CASSEVRIRDTLYGYTF. Here the CDR3 DNA reads TGTGCCAGCAGTGAAGTAAGGATTCGGGACACTCTCTATGGCTACACCTTC.

This clonotype appeared a few times. This sequence joins TRBV7-2 and TRBJ2-5; a weak D match, TRBD2 (7 bases). The V gene lost 3 bases and the J gene lost 4 bases, with 18 bases spanning the gap. The CDR3 is 16 amino acids. CDR1 is SGHTA and CDR2 is FQGNSA in the germline V gene. CDR3 sequence: CASSLSGGGLGETQYF. In nucleotides, the CDR3 is TGTGCCAGCAGCTTGAGTGGGGGGGGGCTGGGAGAGACCCAGTACTTC.

The chain combines TRBV7-9 with TRBJ2-7; 9 nucleotides agree with TRBD2. This CDR3 is 16 amino acids long. With V trimmed by 0 bases and J by 4 bases, 7 bases remained unmatched. From germline, CDR1 is SEHNR and CDR2 FQNEAQ (reference sequence). The CDR3 sequence: CASSLARLAGTYEQYF. The CDR3 bases are TGTGCCAGCAGCTTAGCCAGGCTAGCGGGGACGTACGAGCAGTACTTC.

This rearrangement joins TRBV29-1 to TRBJ1-2, with D tentatively TRBD1 (6 bases). The CDR3 runs 12 residues. Trimming shortened V by 4 bases and J by 8 bases, and 14 bases separated the two germline ends. Germline CDR1 SQVTM, CDR2 ANQGSEA. CDR3: CSVVGPGDGYTF. The CDR3 coding sequence is TGCAGCGTTGTAGGGCCAGGGGACGGCTACACCTTC.

A few counts support this clonotype. This chain uses TRBV28 with TRBJ1-5; no clear D. Germline V CDR1 and CDR2: MDHEN, SYDVKM. Trimming stripped 3 bases from V and 6 bases from J, with 9 bases between. This CDR3 has 13 residues. The CDR3 spells CASSLSGLQPQHF. Written as DNA, the CDR3 is TGTGCCAGCAGTTTGAGTGGGCTTCAGCCCCAGCATTTT.

There are a few counts of this clonotype. With a much larger clone just one base away, this may be a read error. The chain uses TRBV7-2 and TRBJ2-5; the match to TRBD2 covers 8 bases. Germline CDR1 and CDR2: SGHTA and FQGNSA. The junction had 6 bases not matched to a gene; V was cut back by 2 bases and J by 4 bases. This CDR3 contains 15 residues. The chain's CDR3 is CASSLLRGDRETQYF. The CDR3 DNA is TGTGCCAGCAGCTTACTGCGGGGGGACCGAGAGACCCAGTACTTC.

CDR3 bases: TGTGCCACCGGGACAGGGGGTTACACTGAAGCTTTCTTT. Translation gives CATGTGGYTEAFF. The V and J genes are TRBV10-3 and TRBJ1-1; 11 bases align to TRBD1. Germline lookup yields CDR1 ENHRY and CDR2 SYGVKD. The CDR3 is made up of 13 amino acids. V lost 10 bases, J lost 3 bases, and 4 bases stayed unmatched.

The chain is built from TRBV9 and TRBJ2-6; possibly TRBD2 for D (5 bases). CDR1 and CDR2 from the germline V gene are SGDLS and YYNGEE. V lost 3 bases to trimming and J lost 9 bases, with 25 bases between them. CDR3 length: 18 residues. The CDR3 DNA sequence: TGTGCCAGCAGCGCGGCCGGCGGAGGCCTCTCTTATGGCAACGTCCTGACTTTC. Amino acid sequence: CASSAAGGGLSYGNVLTF. The full variable domain, with the rest looked up from reference TRBV9 and TRBJ2-6, is DSGVTQTPKHLITATGQRVTLRCSPRSGDLSVYWYQQSLDQGLQFLIQYYNGEERAKGNILERFSAQQFPDLHSELNLSSLELGDSALYFCASSAAGGGLSYGNVLTFGAGSRLTVL.

This clonotype has ten or more counts. This sequence joins TRBV4-1 and TRBJ2-5; D unresolved. Trimming removed 1 base from V and 4 bases from J, with 13 bases in between. This CDR3 region has 15 residues. CDR1 is MGHRA and CDR2 is YSYEKL in the germline V gene. The chain's CDR3 is CASSQGENAGETQYF. Written as DNA, the CDR3 is TGCGCCAGCAGCCAAGGAGAAAACGCTGGAGAGACCCAGTACTTC.

The genes are TRBV7-9 and TRBJ1-1; D gene uncertain. The V and J ends lost 2 bases and 9 bases respectively, with 7 bases between them. This CDR3 spans 11 amino acids. CDR1 SEHNR and CDR2 FQNEAQ come from the germline V gene (reference sequence). The CDR3: CASSLQQKAFF. CDR3 nucleotides: TGTGCCAGCAGCTTACAACAGAAAGCTTTCTTT.

The chain carries TRBV19 and TRBJ1-4; 7 nucleotides match TRBD1. The CDR3 length is 14 residues. CDR1 and CDR2 (germline): LNHDA, SQIVND (reference sequence). The trim removed 5 bases at V and 3 bases at J, leaving 3 bases unmatched. For the CDR3, the DNA is TGTGCCAGTAGTCTCGGGACAGCTAATGAAAAACTGTTTTTT. Translated: CASSLGTANEKLFF.

This clonotype showed up many times. The V gene is TRBV20-1, the J gene TRBJ2-7; TRBD2 agrees at 8 bases. Unmatched junction bases numbered 6, after V lost 2 bases and J lost 0 bases. This CDR3 contains 15 residues. In germline, CDR1 is DFQATT, CDR2 SNEGSKA (reference sequence). This chain's CDR3 is CSARFAGGSSYEQYF. CDR3 DNA: TGCAGTGCTAGATTCGCGGGGGGCTCCTCCTACGAGCAGTACTTC.

The chain is built from TRBV3-1 and TRBJ2-5; D not resolved. V was shortened by 4 bases and J by 2 bases, with 5 bases between the two germline ends. The germline gives CDR1 LGHDT, CDR2 YNNKEL (reference sequence). The CDR3 consists of 12 residues. For the CDR3, the DNA is TGTGCCAGCAGCCGTTTACAAGAGACCCAGTACTTC. Residues: CASSRLQETQYF.

This chain uses TRBV7-9 with TRBJ2-1; tentative D call: TRBD2 (6 bases). Germline V lookup: CDR1 SEHNR, CDR2 FQNEAQ (reference sequence). Trimming removed 7 bases from V and 8 bases from J, with 15 bases in between. This CDR3 region has 13 residues. The CDR3 DNA follows: TGTGCCAGCATCGTATTGTCGGGGGATGAGCAGTTCTTC. It yields the protein CASIVLSGDEQFF.

This clonotype was recorded a few times. The chain combines TRBV19 with TRBJ2-1; D is perhaps TRBD1 or TRBD2 (6 bases each). Deletions cut 3 bases from V and 2 bases from J, with 8 bases between. The CDR3 covers 14 residues. Germline V gene sequence: CDR1 LNHDA, CDR2 SQIVND (reference sequence). The CDR3 coding sequence is TGTGCCAGTAGTATTGGGGGGCCCTACAATGAGCAGTTCTTC. It is translated as CASSIGGPYNEQFF.

CDR3 region: CASSSRFSTGGTSGANVLTF. The CDR3 coding sequence is TGCGCCAGCAGCTCCCGATTTTCGACAGGGGGAACTTCTGGGGCCAACGTCCTGACTTTC. The chain is built from TRBV5-1 and TRBJ2-6; 9 nucleotides line up with TRBD1. This CDR3 spans 20 amino acids. V gave up 3 bases and J gave up 1 base; unmatched junction bases: 14. The V gene's germline CDR1 is SGHRS and CDR2 YFSETQ.

The V call is TRBV6-5, the J call TRBJ2-1; 8 bases agree with TRBD2. Germline CDR1 MNHEY, CDR2 SVGAGI. V lost 2 bases to trimming and J lost 4 bases; unmatched junction nucleotides: 7. This CDR3 spans 16 amino acids. The CDR3 sequence is CASSYRGGGSYNEQFF. The DNA of the CDR3 is TGTGCCAGCAGTTACCGGGGCGGGGGGTCATACAATGAGCAGTTCTTC.

The sample holds a few counts of this clonotype. V gene TRBV3-1 combines with J gene TRBJ2-1, with TRBD1 matching over 10 bases. Germline V gene data show CDR1 as LGHDT and CDR2 as YNNKEL (reference sequence). This CDR3 spans 18 amino acids. The junction had 12 bases not matched to a gene; V was cut back by 0 bases and J by 7 bases. CDR3 amino acids: CASSQDLVWDRGRNEQFF. In nucleotides, the CDR3 is TGTGCCAGCAGCCAAGATCTTGTGTGGGACAGGGGAAGAAATGAGCAGTTCTTC.

The chain links TRBV6-6 to TRBJ2-3, with D unresolved. This CDR3 has 14 amino acids. V was shortened by 2 bases and J by 1 base, with 7 bases between the two germline ends. Germline CDR1 MNHNY, CDR2 SVGAGI (reference sequence). As DNA, the CDR3 is TGTGCCAGCAGTTACAATACAGGCACAGATACGCAGTATTTT. Translation gives CASSYNTGTDTQYF.

This clonotype has more than one count but fewer than ten. V is TRBV7-4 and J is TRBJ2-7; D possibly matches TRBD1 or TRBD2 (5 bases each). The CDR3 is 14 amino acids. Germline V lookup: CDR1 SGHVT, CDR2 SQSDAQ. Trimming removed 5 bases from V and 3 bases from J, with 14 bases in between. The DNA of the CDR3 is TGTGCCAGCAGCGCCGGGACGGGTATCTACGAGCAGTACTTC. The encoded protein is CASSAGTGIYEQYF. Based on the CDR3 plus reference TRBV7-4 and TRBJ2-7, the full variable domain is GAGVSQSPRYKVAKRGRDVALRCDSISGHVTLYWYRQTLGQGSEVLTYSQSDAQRDKSGRPSGRFSAERPERSVSTLKIQRTEQGDSAVYLCASSAGTGIYEQYFGPGTRLTVT.

The chain uses TRBV27 and TRBJ1-5, with D perhaps matching TRBD1 (5 bases). Trimming removed 5 bases at V and 7 bases at J, with 18 bases between. Germline V lookup: CDR1 MNHEY, CDR2 SMNVEV (reference sequence). The CDR3 loop spans 15 amino acids. The CDR3 bases are TGTGCCAGCAGTCAGGACCCAGGGAGTGGACAGCCCCAGCATTTT. This codes for CASSQDPGSGQPQHF.

This clonotype was observed at least ten times. The chain uses TRBV28 and TRBJ1-5, with D perhaps TRBD1 (5 bases). The germline V gene has CDR1 MDHEN and CDR2 SYDVKM. Trimming took 7 bases from V and 2 from J, leaving 15 bases between them. The CDR3 is 15 amino acids. The CDR3 DNA sequence: TGTGCCAGCAACTCAGGGATTTTTGGCAATCAGCCCCAGCATTTT. It specifies CASNSGIFGNQPQHF.